This T cell receptor beta chain was sequenced during a study of graft-versus-host responses after intestinal transplantation. About the study: Multivisceral, liver-intestinal, or isolated intestinal grafts went to recipients. Each patient got anti-thymocyte globulin induction, then tacrolimus and steroids for approximately three years. Notes on the study in general: Ileal or blood samples showed some GvH clones first, and such clones were also found in recipient marrow.

This clone was detected once. The antigen is unknown. The CDR3 has 16 amino acids. Germline CDR1 reads LNHDA; CDR2 reads SQIVND (reference sequence). V lost 5 bases, J lost 5 bases, and 10 bases stayed unmatched. Profiled with immunoSEQ multiplex PCR; TCRdb holds only in-frame clones, not every one. The data show almost 85,000 clones, 91% seen once. The sequencing used unstimulated CD4+ T cells sorted from spleen or lymph node cells, collected before intestinal transplant. The chain is built from TRBV19 and TRBJ2-2; 8 positions agree with TRBD1. The TCR was taken from a human donor who received an intestinal transplant. CDR3 sequence: CASSAPQGAGTGELFF. CDR3 nucleotide sequence: TGTGCCAGTAGTGCACCTCAGGGGGCAGGAACCGGGGAGCTGTTTTTT.